This entry is about one T cell receptor (beta chain). Its target antigen remains unknown. The record has no base qualities; no much larger clone is one base away. The data were obtained in a study of blood T cell repertoires in COVID-19 (dated by TCRdb to the early 2020s). Broadly, across the study: Collaborator samples came from the United States, Italy and Spain and covered acute and convalescent phases of COVID-19. Subjects who had been exposed to COVID-19, were actively infected with it, or had recovered from it provided the deeply sampled blood TCRbeta repertoires that made up the dataset. Where available, HLA class I and class II types were taken from metadata supplied by the sample provider and were not determined by assay-based typing. The repertoires were released in a freely available public database meant as a resource for research on the immune response to SARS-CoV-2. A de-identified subject ID, COVID-19 status, age in years and sex were almost always included in the sample metadata. The material from the prospective study consisted of cDNA or gDNA derived from T cells, B-cell-depleted T cells, or PBMCs. The samples were drawn from the first 160 participants of the ongoing ImmuneRACE study and from 1,254 subjects provided by 6 global collaborators.

Trimming takes 7 bases off V and 6 bases off J; junction bases not matched to a gene: 4. The CDR3 starts with the cysteine, ends with the phenylalanine, and has 14 residues. CDR3 DNA is the only sequence kept; it has 42 bases, read in frame from the first base. CDR1 and CDR2 are drawn from the germline V gene: KGHDR, SFDVKD. Collaborating institutions collected whole blood in K2EDTA tubes following their own protocols. Collaborator samples were shipped for TCRbeta analysis as frozen whole blood, isolated PBMCs, or DNA extracted from either sample type. General study outcomes and caveats: Clinical and demographic metadata were provided uncurated, with the amount varying by source and participant.

TCRbeta CDR3 regions were amplified from genomic DNA by means of the immunoSEQ Assay, a bias-controlled multiplex PCR. Per the authors' processing: The number of nucleated cells in each sample was estimated by amplification of reference gene primers within the assay. To quantify the absolute abundance of each unique TCRbeta CDR3 rearrangement, sequence reads were collapsed and filtered. For each sample, productive Simpson clonality was calculated as the square root of Simpson's diversity index over productive rearrangements. The immuneACCESS repertoire file appears here via TCRdb, limited to in-frame rearrangements. These files lack a portion of the clones; in checked studies, under half of the deficit traces to unresolved V genes, and the cause of the others is not known. Clonal size and the V and J genes are those of that table, whereas D and trimming came from the DNA. For this sample the table gives approximately 200,000 clones, of which roughly 83% were detected only once. In total, the top ten clones hold less than 7.5% of the sample.

The rearrangement combines TRBV24-1 with TRBJ2-1; TRBD1 lines up with 11 middle nucleotides. This sequence originates from a woman in her 50s with acute or convalescent COVID-19. The sample taken for sequencing was peripheral blood. The CDR3 region reads CATSGTGGLNEQFF. The DNA sequence is given as TGTGCCACCAGCGGGACAGGGGGGCTCAATGAGCAGTTCTTC.